Below, one TCR beta chain is given with its context. The antigen remains unidentified. Germline assignment: CDR1 MRHNA and CDR2 SNTAGT. Deletions cut 2 bases from V and 6 bases from J, with 7 bases between. The CDR3 is made up of 12 amino acids. This entry comes from a study of graft-versus-host responses after intestinal transplantation. Study context: All recipients got anti-thymocyte globulin induction, then tacrolimus and steroids for 2 to 3 years. General study results and limits: Some GvH clones were seen earlier in gut or blood, suggesting intestinal origin.

Profiled with immunoSEQ multiplex PCR; TCRdb holds only in-frame clones, not every one. This sample carries about 96,000 clones, 92% of them seen once, and the ten largest clones take roughly 0.17%. The sequences come from unstimulated CD4+ T cells sorted from spleen or lymph node cells, collected before intestinal transplant. The sequence was obtained from a human donor who received an intestinal transplant. The chain joins TRBV6-4 to TRBJ1-2; tentative D call: TRBD1 (6 bases). This CDR3 reads CASSDRGNGYTF. The CDR3 nucleotides are TGTGCCAGCAGTGACAGGGGGAATGGCTACACCTTC.